A selection of T cell receptor beta chains follows, all from one sample in a study of blood T cell repertoires in COVID-19. This table comes from immunoSEQ multiplex PCR, and its TCRdb copy is limited to in-frame clones, with some not included. The profile shows around 250,000 clones, around four fifths of them singletons. The source material was peripheral blood. The origin of the receptors is an elderly man with acute or convalescent COVID-19. The CDR3 runs from the conserved cysteine through the conserved F or W. A D gene is named only where the DNA matches it firmly. A row's size may be missing; if present it is once, few, many or a size class.

TRBV28	.	TRBD1	TRBJ2-1	TGTGCCAGCAGTTCCCGGACAGGGTTTAGCACCTACAATGAGCAGTTCTTC	CASSSRTGFSTYNEQFF
TRBV5-1	.	TRBD2	TRBJ2-1	TGCGCCAGCAGCTTGACTAGCGGGGACTACAATGAGCAGTTCTTC	CASSLTSGDYNEQFF
TRBV10-1	.	TRBD2	TRBJ2-3	TGCGCCAGCAGTCCAGCACGCCCCGCGACTAGCGGGAGAGCAGATACGCAGTATTTT	CASSPARPATSGRADTQYF
TRBV27	once	TRBD2	TRBJ2-2	TGTGCCAGCAGTTCCTTAGCGGGAGTTAACACCGGGGAGCTGTTTTTT	CASSSLAGVNTGELFF
TRBV5-1	.	.	TRBJ2-1	TGCGCCAGCAGGGCAACGGGGGTTTCCTACAATGAGCAGTTCTTC	CASRATGVSYNEQFF
TRBV5-4	once	.	TRBJ2-7	TGTGCCAGCAGCACCGGGAGCGTCCCCTACGAGCAGTACTTC	CASSTGSVPYEQYF
TRBV20-1	.	TRBD1	TRBJ2-7	TGCAGTGCTAGTTTGTCAGGGGGCATTTCCTACGAGCAGTACTTC	CSASLSGGISYEQYF
TRBV27	.	TRBD1	TRBJ1-1	TGTGCCAGCAGTTCGGGGACAGGGTTCAACACTGAAGCTTTCTTT	CASSSGTGFNTEAFF
TRBV19	.	TRBD2	TRBJ2-7	TGTGCCAGTAGTGGATCTACGGCTAGCGGGAGATGGGAGCAGTACTTC	CASSGSTASGRWEQYF
TRBV19	.	.	TRBJ2-3	TGTGCCAGTGAAAGCGCGGGCACAGATACGCAGTATTTT	CASESAGTDTQYF
TRBV5-8	.	TRBD1	TRBJ1-3	TGTGCCAGCAGCTTTGGACAGGGGGCTTCTGGAAACACCATATATTTT	CASSFGQGASGNTIYF
TRBV6-1	few	.	TRBJ2-7	TGTGCCAGCAGTGAAAGGAGCCTCTCCTACGAGCAGTACTTC	CASSERSLSYEQYF
TRBV3-1/TRBV3-2	.	.	TRBJ1-2	TGTGCCAGCAGCCGGGGCACGGGGGGCGATGGCTACACCTTC	CASSRGTGGDGYTF
TRBV6-2/TRBV6-3	.	TRBD2	TRBJ2-5	TGTGCCAGCAGACCTAGCGGAGTCCAAGAGACCCAGTACTTC	CASRPSGVQETQYF
TRBV19	.	.	TRBJ1-2	TGTGCCAGTAGTATGTCAGTCTATGGCTACACCTTC	CASSMSVYGYTF
TRBV6-2/TRBV6-3	.	.	TRBJ2-2	TGTGCCAGCAGTTACTTTTCAGGGCACACCGGGGAGCTGTTTTTT	CASSYFSGHTGELFF
TRBV2	.	TRBD2	TRBJ2-3	TGTGCCAGCAGGGAACCGGGACTAGCGGGAAAGGATACGCAGTATTTT	CASREPGLAGKDTQYF
TRBV19	.	.	TRBJ2-3	TGTGCCAGTAGCCCTAGCGCCAGCACAGATACGCAGTATTTT	CASSPSASTDTQYF
TRBV5-4	.	.	TRBJ2-1	TGTGCCAGCAGCGCGGGACAGAAGCAGTTCTTC	CASSAGQKQFF
TRBV7-6	.	.	TRBJ2-2	TGTGCCAGCCGGGAGGGACAGGGGAACACCGGGGAGCTGTTTTTT	CASREGQGNTGELFF
TRBV18	.	TRBD1	TRBJ1-2	TGTGCCAGCTCACCACCGGGACAGCCCTATGGCTACACCTTC	CASSPPGQPYGYTF
TRBV28	.	TRBD1	TRBJ2-7	TGTGCCAGCAGTTCCGCGGGACAGGGAAACTACGAGCAGTACTTC	CASSSAGQGNYEQYF
TRBV21-1	few	.	TRBJ2-2	TGTGCCAGCAGCAAAAGTGGCAGGGGGCGTAGGGCCGGGGAGCTGTTTTTT	CASSKSGRGRRAGELFF
TRBV19	.	TRBD1	TRBJ1-1	TGTGCCAGTAGTATAGGGGACAGGGTACAGACTGAAGCTTTCTTT	CASSIGDRVQTEAFF
TRBV5-4	.	TRBD2	TRBJ2-7	TGTGCCAGCAGCCCACTGACTAGCCCCACCTACGAGCAGTACTTC	CASSPLTSPTYEQYF
TRBV28	.	.	TRBJ1-1	TGTGCCAGCAGGGCAAAAGAAGCTTTCTTT	CASRAKEAFF
TRBV2	.	.	TRBJ2-1	TGTGCCAGCGCCTGGGGAGATTTCTACAATGAGCAGTTCTTC	CASAWGDFYNEQFF
TRBV5-1	.	TRBD1	TRBJ1-1	TGCGCCAGCAGCTTGCCCATGTTAGGACAGGGGAACACTGAAGCTTTCTTT	CASSLPMLGQGNTEAFF
TRBV5-1	.	.	TRBJ2-1	TGCGCCAGCTTCCCGGGTGGGGGGAGCTCCTACAATGAGCAGTTCTTC	CASFPGGGSSYNEQFF
TRBV27	once	TRBD1	TRBJ1-1	TGTGCCAGCAGTCCCGGGGACAGGGGACGAGGCACTGAAGCTTTCTTT	CASSPGDRGRGTEAFF
TRBV6-5	.	.	TRBJ2-7	TGTGCCAGCAGCCCCTGGCGGGATACCTACGAGCAGTACTTC	CASSPWRDTYEQYF
TRBV18	.	.	TRBJ2-7	TGTGCCAGCTCCCGTCGCGGTAGCGGAGCCTACGAGCAGTACTTC	CASSRRGSGAYEQYF
TRBV5-1	.	TRBD2	TRBJ2-1	TGCGCCAGCAGCATACGACTAGCGGGTCTCGATGAGCAGTTCTTC	CASSIRLAGLDEQFF
TRBV4-2	.	TRBD2	TRBJ2-3	TGTGCCAGCAGCCAAGCACTAGCGGCGAGCACAGATACGCAGTATTTT	CASSQALAASTDTQYF
TRBV5-8	once	TRBD1	TRBJ2-2	TGTGCCAGCAGCTCCTGGACAGGGAGTGCCGGGGAGCTGTTTTTT	CASSSWTGSAGELFF
TRBV7-9	.	.	TRBJ2-7	TGTGCCAGCGGGGCAGGCCTCTACGAGCAGTACTTC	CASGAGLYEQYF
TRBV7-6	.	.	TRBJ2-5	TGTGCCAGCAGCTTAGGGCCAACCTCCACGCAGACCCAGTACTTC	CASSLGPTSTQTQYF
TRBV6-5	.	TRBD2	TRBJ2-4	TGTGCCAGCAGGATGACTAGCGTGGGTAAAAACATTCAGTACTTC	CASRMTSVGKNIQYF
TRBV28	.	.	TRBJ2-5	TGTGCCAGCAGCTTACCTGGGCAGGGTAAGAAGACCCAGTACTTC	CASSLPGQGKKTQYF
TRBV19	.	TRBD1	TRBJ2-5	TGTGCCAGTAAACGGACAGGGGTTCCGCAAGAGACCCAGTACTTC	CASKRTGVPQETQYF
TRBV7-8	.	TRBD2	TRBJ2-2	TGTGCCATTATCCTCCAAGCGGGGCGAGACACCGGGGAGCTGTTTTTT	CAIILQAGRDTGELFF